This T cell receptor beta chain was sequenced in a study of cytomegalovirus exposure and HLA in healthy donors. Study outcomes and limitations: The number of N-insertions in an Asian-associated ancestry cluster was reportedly below the roughly 670-donor mean in a later analysis. TCR beta sequences numbering fewer than 20,000 were associated with HLA alleles at 0.05 false discovery rate in a later analysis. Rare TCR sequences predominated, though certain public TCRs were found in many donors. TCR beta V segments were, for the most part, productive about 87% or about 30% of the time in an earlier analysis.

Germline values: CDR1 SQVTM, CDR2 ANQGSEA. The CDR3 totals 15 residues. J gave up 0 bases and V 6 bases, and 7 bases lay outside the gene matches. The PCR used 60 Vbeta and 13 Jbeta primers. Method: immunoSEQ multiplex PCR; TCRdb's copy keeps in-frame clones and lacks some. The sample lists fewer than 75,000 clones; roughly 77% were seen once. Points on this clone: Its antigen is unidentified.

The J gene is TRBJ2-2, the V gene TRBV29-1; 7 nucleotides agree with TRBD1. The sample was PBMCs. The receptor comes from a woman aged 25 to 39 in good health and CMV-seronegative. This chain's CDR3 is CSVRQTGPNTGELFF. CDR3 nucleotide sequence: TGCAGCGTACGACAGACAGGGCCGAACACCGGGGAGCTGTTTTTT.